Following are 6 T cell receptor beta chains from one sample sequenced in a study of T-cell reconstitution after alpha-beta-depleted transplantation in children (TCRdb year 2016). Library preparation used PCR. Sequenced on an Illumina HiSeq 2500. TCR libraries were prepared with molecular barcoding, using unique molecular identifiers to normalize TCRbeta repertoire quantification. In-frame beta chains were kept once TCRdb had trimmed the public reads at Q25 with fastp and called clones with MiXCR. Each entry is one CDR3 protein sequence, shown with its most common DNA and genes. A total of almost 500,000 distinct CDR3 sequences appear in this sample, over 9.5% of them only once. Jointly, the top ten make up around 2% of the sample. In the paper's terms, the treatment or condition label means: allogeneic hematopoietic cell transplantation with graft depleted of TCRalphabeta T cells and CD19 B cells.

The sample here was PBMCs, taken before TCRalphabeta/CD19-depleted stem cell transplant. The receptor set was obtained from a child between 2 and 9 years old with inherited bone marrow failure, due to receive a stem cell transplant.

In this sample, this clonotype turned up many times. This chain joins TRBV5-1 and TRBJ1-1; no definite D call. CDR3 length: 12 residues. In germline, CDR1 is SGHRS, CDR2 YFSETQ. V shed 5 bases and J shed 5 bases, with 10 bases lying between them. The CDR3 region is CASRGIVTEAFF. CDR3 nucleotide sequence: TGCGCCAGCAGAGGCATAGTAACTGAAGCTTTCTTT. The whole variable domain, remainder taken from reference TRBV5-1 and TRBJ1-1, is KAGVTQTPRYLIKTRGQQVTLSCSPISGHRSVSWYQQTPGQGLQFLFEYFSETQRNKGNFPGRFSGRQFSNSRSEMNVSTLELGDSALYLCASRGIVTEAFFGQGTRLTVV.

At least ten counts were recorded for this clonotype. The CDR3: CAWTDYNEQFF. The CDR3 DNA reads TGTGCCTGGACAGATTACAATGAGCAGTTCTTC. V gene TRBV30 combines with J gene TRBJ2-1; D is uncertain. The CDR3 sequence is 11 residues long. From germline, CDR1 is GTSNPN and CDR2 SVGIG (reference sequence). Deletions cut 4 bases from V and 4 bases from J, with 5 bases between.

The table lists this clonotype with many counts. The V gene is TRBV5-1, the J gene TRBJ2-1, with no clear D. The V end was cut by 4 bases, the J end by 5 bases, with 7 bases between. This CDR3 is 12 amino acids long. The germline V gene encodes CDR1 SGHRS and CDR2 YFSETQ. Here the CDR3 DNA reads TGCGCCAGCAGCACAGACAACAATGAGCAGTTCTTC. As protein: CASSTDNNEQFF.

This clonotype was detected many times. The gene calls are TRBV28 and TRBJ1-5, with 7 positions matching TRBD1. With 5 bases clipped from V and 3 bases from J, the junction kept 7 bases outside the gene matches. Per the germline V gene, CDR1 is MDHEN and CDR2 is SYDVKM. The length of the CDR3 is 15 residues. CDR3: CASSDQTGFNQPQHF. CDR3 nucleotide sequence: TGTGCCAGCAGTGACCAGACAGGGTTCAATCAGCCCCAGCATTTT.

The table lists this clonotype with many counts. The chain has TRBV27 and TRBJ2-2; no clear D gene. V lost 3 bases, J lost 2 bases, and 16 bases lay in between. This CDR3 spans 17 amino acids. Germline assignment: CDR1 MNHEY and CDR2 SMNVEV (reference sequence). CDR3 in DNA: TGTGCCAGCAGTTTGGCGCAATGGACCGGAAACACCGGGGAGCTGTTTTTT. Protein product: CASSLAQWTGNTGELFF.

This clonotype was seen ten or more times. The CDR3 sequence is CASSVSMNTQYF. For the CDR3, the DNA is TGTGCCAGCAGTGTTTCTATGAATACGCAGTATTTT. The chain employs TRBV25-1 and TRBJ2-3; the D is unclear. Germline V lookup: CDR1 MGHDK, CDR2 SYGVNS. The CDR3 is made up of 12 amino acids. V was trimmed by 4 bases and J by 7 bases, leaving 9 bases between them.